The 14 T cell receptor beta chains in this list originate from one sample, sequenced in a study of shared clonotypes between healthy human individuals. Some clones are missing from TCRdb's copy, which holds only in-frame ones; the method was immunoSEQ multiplex PCR. The sample holds 2 million to 2.5 million clones, almost 96% seen once. Material: naive CD4+ T cells sorted from blood. Subset in this sample: CD45RA+ positively selected. The receptors derive from a young man in good health.

V gene TRBV7-8 combines with J gene TRBJ2-7; TRBD2 matches 14 bases. The germline V gene encodes CDR1 SGHVS and CDR2 FQNEAQ. The CDR3 extends over 15 amino acids. The junction had 6 bases not matched to a gene; V was cut back by 5 bases and J by 6 bases. As DNA, the CDR3 is TGTGCCAGCAGCCAGGGGACTAGCGGGAGCGCCGAGCAGTACTTC. Translation gives CASSQGTSGSAEQYF.

The chain recombines TRBV7-2 with TRBJ2-7, with D maybe TRBD2 (5 bases). The CDR3 totals 14 residues. V lost 5 bases, J lost 4 bases, and 15 bases lay in between. Germline CDR1 is SGHTA and CDR2 is FQGNSA. The chain's CDR3 is CASSLGLSAYEQYF. The CDR3 DNA is TGTGCCAGCAGCCTCGGACTGTCCGCTTACGAGCAGTACTTC.

The chain carries TRBV9 and TRBJ1-4, with no clear D. The germline V gene encodes CDR1 SGDLS and CDR2 YYNGEE. This CDR3 comprises 15 residues. V was clipped by 1 base and J by 0 bases, with 7 bases between them. The CDR3 region has the DNA TGTGCCAGCAGCGTATCTGTGTCAACTAATGAAAAACTGTTTTTT. This gives the protein CASSVSVSTNEKLFF.

CDR3 nucleotide sequence: TGTGCCAGCAGCTCCGAGAGACTAGCTTACAATGAGCAGTTCTTC. This sequence encodes CASSSERLAYNEQFF. This chain joins TRBV7-8 and TRBJ2-1; 7 bases are a match to TRBD2. V dropped 4 bases and J dropped 4; count of bases not matched to a gene: 7. Germline loops: CDR1 SGHVS, CDR2 FQNEAQ. There are 15 residues in the CDR3.

V gene TRBV7-9 combines with J gene TRBJ1-1; TRBD1 is a possible D gene (6 bases). The CDR3 is 15 residues long. Trimming removed 5 bases from V and 4 bases from J, with 17 bases in between. Germline assignment: CDR1 SEHNR and CDR2 FQNEAQ (reference sequence). The CDR3 spells CASSPQGRGFTEAFF. The CDR3 region has the DNA TGTGCCAGCAGCCCCCAGGGCAGGGGCTTCACTGAAGCTTTCTTT.

The chain is built from TRBV28 and TRBJ2-3; no clear D gene. Trimming left V 5 bases short and J 2 bases short, with 20 bases between. The CDR3 runs 17 residues. CDR1 and CDR2 from the germline V gene are MDHEN and SYDVKM. As DNA, the CDR3 is TGTGCCAGCAGTCCCCCCTCCAGGTTGGTCAACACAGATACGCAGTATTTT. This encodes CASSPPSRLVNTDTQYF.

This clone was observed once. V usage is TRBV7-8 and J usage is TRBJ2-7; the match to TRBD2 covers 11 bases. Trimming cost V 4 bases and J 1 base; bases outside gene matches: 6. Germline V gives CDR1 SGHVS, CDR2 FQNEAQ. This CDR3 region has 16 residues. CDR3 sequence reads: CASSSRGTSGSYEQYF. The CDR3 DNA is TGTGCCAGCAGCTCGAGGGGGACTAGCGGTTCCTACGAGCAGTACTTC.

V gene TRBV7-2 combines with J gene TRBJ1-1; tentatively, D is TRBD1 (6 bases). The V end lost 5 bases, the J end lost 4 bases, and 20 bases lay between the germline ends. CDR1 and CDR2 (germline): SGHTA, FQGNSA. The CDR3 length is 16 residues. The CDR3 is CASSLSGQGWPTEAFF. The CDR3 nucleotides are TGTGCCAGCAGCCTATCCGGTCAGGGGTGGCCCACTGAAGCTTTCTTT.

The table lists this clone with a count of one. V and J are TRBV25-1 and TRBJ2-1; 10 bases align to TRBD2. This CDR3 region has 15 residues. Germline V gene data show CDR1 as MGHDK and CDR2 as SYGVNS. Trimming removed 10 bases from V and 2 bases from J; junction bases left unmatched: 8. CDR3 DNA sequence: TGTGCCACCCAAGAAGCGGGGGGGGCCTACAATGAGCAGTTCTTC. This gives the protein CATQEAGGAYNEQFF.

This clone was picked up one time. The gene calls are TRBV5-1 and TRBJ2-1, with 7 bases lining up with TRBD1. The germline gives CDR1 SGHRS, CDR2 YFSETQ. The CDR3 is 13 residues long. J gave up 6 bases and V 3 bases, and 3 bases lay outside the gene matches. The CDR3 sequence: CASSSRQGNEQFF. CDR3 nucleotide sequence: TGCGCCAGCAGCTCACGACAGGGCAATGAGCAGTTCTTC.

This rearrangement joins TRBV30 to TRBJ2-3, with D perhaps TRBD1 (5 bases). Per germline, CDR1 GTSNPN and CDR2 SVGIG (reference sequence). Trimming shortened V by 2 bases and J by 2 bases, and 11 bases separated the two germline ends. The CDR3 extends over 14 amino acids. CDR3 DNA sequence: TGTGCCTGGAGTAGCAGGGTTGACACAGATACGCAGTATTTT. Residues: CAWSSRVDTDTQYF.

This chain connects TRBV5-1 to TRBJ2-1, with 12 bases fitting TRBD2. Germline V gene lookup returns CDR1 SGHRS and CDR2 YFSETQ. The J segment lost 7 bases and the V segment lost 2 bases, leaving 7 bases of the junction unmatched. This CDR3 contains 16 residues. The CDR3 is CASSFYSGTSGNEQFF. DNA for the CDR3: TGCGCCAGCAGCTTTTACTCCGGGACTAGCGGGAATGAGCAGTTCTTC.

The rearrangement joins TRBV2 to TRBJ2-7; 12 nucleotides match TRBD2. The CDR3 loop spans 14 amino acids. Germline assignment: CDR1 SNHLY and CDR2 FYNNEI. V dropped 10 bases and J dropped 2; count of bases not matched to a gene: 6. CDR3 nucleotides: TGTGCCACGTCCCTAGCGGGGGGGCCCTACGAGCAGTACTTC. It is translated as CATSLAGGPYEQYF.

This chain joins TRBV6-1 and TRBJ1-6; 7 bases map to TRBD1. This CDR3 has 15 residues. Losses at the gene ends were 8 bases for V and 8 bases for J; bases not matched to a gene: 12. Per germline, CDR1 MNHNS and CDR2 SASEGT. The CDR3, as DNA: TGTGCCAGCGGGAAGACAGGGTCTGGTTATTCACCCCTCCACTTT. It specifies CASGKTGSGYSPLHF.